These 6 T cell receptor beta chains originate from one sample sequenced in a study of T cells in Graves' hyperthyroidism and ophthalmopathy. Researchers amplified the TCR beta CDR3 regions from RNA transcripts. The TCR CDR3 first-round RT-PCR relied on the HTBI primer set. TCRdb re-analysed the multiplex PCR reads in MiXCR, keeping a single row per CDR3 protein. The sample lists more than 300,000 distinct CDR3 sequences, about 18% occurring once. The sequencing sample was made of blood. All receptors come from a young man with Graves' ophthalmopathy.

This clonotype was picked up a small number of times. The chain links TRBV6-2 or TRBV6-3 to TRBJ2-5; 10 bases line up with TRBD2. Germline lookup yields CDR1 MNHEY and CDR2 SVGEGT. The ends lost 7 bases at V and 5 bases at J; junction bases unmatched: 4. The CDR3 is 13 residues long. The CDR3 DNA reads TGTGCCAGCAACCTAGCGGGGGTCGAGACCCAGTACTTC. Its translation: CASNLAGVETQYF.

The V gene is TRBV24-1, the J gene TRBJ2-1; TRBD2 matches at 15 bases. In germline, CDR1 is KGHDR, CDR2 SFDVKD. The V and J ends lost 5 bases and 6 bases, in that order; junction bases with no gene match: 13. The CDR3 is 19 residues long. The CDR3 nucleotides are TGTGCCACCAGTGTCACCACCGGGACTAGCGGGGGGTTTGTCAATGAGCAGTTCTTC. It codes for CATSVTTGTSGGFVNEQFF.

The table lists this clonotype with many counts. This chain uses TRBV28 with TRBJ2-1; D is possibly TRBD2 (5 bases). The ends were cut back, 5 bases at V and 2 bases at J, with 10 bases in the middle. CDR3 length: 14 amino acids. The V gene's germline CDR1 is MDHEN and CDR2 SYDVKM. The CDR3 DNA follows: TGTGCCAGCAGTACTAGACGGACCTACAATGAGCAGTTCTTC. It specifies CASSTRRTYNEQFF.

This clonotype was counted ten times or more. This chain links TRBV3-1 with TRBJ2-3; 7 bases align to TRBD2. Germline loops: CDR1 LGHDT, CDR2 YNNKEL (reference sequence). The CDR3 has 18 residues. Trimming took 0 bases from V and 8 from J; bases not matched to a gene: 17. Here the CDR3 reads CASSQDAVGLGRKSTQYF. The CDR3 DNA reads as TGTGCCAGCAGCCAAGATGCTGTTGGACTAGGAAGAAAGTCTACGCAGTATTTT.

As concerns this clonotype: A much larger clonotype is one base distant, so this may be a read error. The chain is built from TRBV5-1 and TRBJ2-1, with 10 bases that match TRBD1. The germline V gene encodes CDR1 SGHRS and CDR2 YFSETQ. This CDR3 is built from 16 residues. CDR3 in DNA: TGCGCCAGCAGCACCGCCGGGACAGGGGTCTACAATGAGCAGTTATTC. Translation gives CASSTAGTGVYNEQLF. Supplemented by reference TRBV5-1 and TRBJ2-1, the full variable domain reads KAGVTQTPRYLIKTRGQQVTLSCSPISGHRSVSWYQQTPGQGLQFLFEYFSETQRNKGNFPGRFSGRQFSNSRSEMNVSTLELGDSALYLCASSTAGTGVYNEQLFGPGTRLTVL.

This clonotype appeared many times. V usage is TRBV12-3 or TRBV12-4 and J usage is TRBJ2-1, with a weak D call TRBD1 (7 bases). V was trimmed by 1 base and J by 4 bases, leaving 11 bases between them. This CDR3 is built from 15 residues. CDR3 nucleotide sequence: TGTGCCAGCAGTTTAGGACAGGGACTGTACAATGAGCAGTTCTTC. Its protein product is CASSLGQGLYNEQFF.